This T cell receptor (beta chain) comes out of a study of cytomegalovirus exposure and HLA in healthy donors (dated by TCRdb to 2015 to 2018). Turning to the overall study: A later analysis indicated that the 100 to 150 validation repertoires were generated on the platform also employed for the approximately 700 repertoires of the first cohort. The study aimed to test whether cataloging public T cell receptors could reveal signatures of past pathogen exposure. In addition to the first cohort of 500 to 850 subjects, a separate validation cohort of approximately 130 different subjects was used. To predict cytomegalovirus infection status, the study combined high-throughput TCR immunosequencing, statistical association of individual TCRs with disease status, and machine learning.

Paper-wide results and their limitations: A total of 150 to 200 TCR beta chains were listed by the study as associated with cytomegalovirus. A later analysis lacked HLA typing for the validation cohort, so it scored co-occurrence in that cohort across all 110 or so repertoires. In both the original and validation cohorts, the classifier was reported to diagnose cytomegalovirus status with high specificity and sensitivity. The authors suggested that the approach could potentially be extended to other disease states and immunological phenotypes. A later analysis found that TCRs clustered in the first cohort also tended to co-occur in the approximately 120 validation repertoires, with 94% of cluster scores above 0. In vitro tests confirmed that a few of the cytomegalovirus-associated TCR beta chains recognize cytomegalovirus antigens. Most TCR sequences were seen in very few donors, while some public TCRs were found in many individuals.

Libraries were built with the immunoSEQ multiplex PCR assay. Turning to the authors' computational methods: A statistical classification framework was developed to diagnose cytomegalovirus status using the catalog of TCR beta chain sequences. TCRdb holds this immuneACCESS table with in-frame rearrangements only. Some clones are missing; in checked studies, unresolved V genes explain under half, and the rest has no known cause. The DNA was the basis for D and trimming; V, J and clone size are from that table. The sample contains 68,000 or so clones, about 89% of them found a single time. Of the sample, just over 3% is held by the ten largest clones. The donors were included in the validation cohort of 130 or so subjects, a group kept apart from the roughly 670-subject first cohort. As concerns this clone: Its cognate antigen has yet to be identified. No much larger clonotype is one base removed from it; base qualities were not supplied.

V is pruned by 3 bases and J by 2 bases, leaving 3 bases of the junction without a gene match. The germline V gene (reference sequence) yields MNHNY for CDR1 and SVGAGI for CDR2. From the cysteine through the phenylalanine, the CDR3 covers 14 amino acids. Only the CDR3 portion is preserved as DNA: 42 bases, with reading frame beginning at the first base. The chain employs TRBV6-6 and TRBJ2-7; TRBD1 matches 8 bases in the middle. The source material was PBMCs. This receptor was taken from a man aged 18 to 30 in good health and CMV-seronegative. The CDR3 loop reads CASSYDRGPYEQYF. The nucleotides are TGTGCCAGCAGTTATGACAGGGGCCCCTACGAGCAGTACTTC.